These 10 T cell receptor beta chains originate from one sample sequenced in a study of blood T cells in healthy people across ages. For the second PCR, which ran for roughly 6 to 11 cycles, a sample-barcoded 5' primer and a J-beta primer mix were used. Each CDR3 protein is one row after TCRdb ran MiXCR on the 5' RACE reads. The sample consists of some 900,000 distinct CDR3 sequences, 25% to 30% of them appearing once. The sample comprised blood. The origin of the receptors is a woman over 75 in good health.

This chain joins TRBV14 and TRBJ2-7; D perhaps matches TRBD1 (6 bases). V was shortened by 6 bases and J by 3 bases, with 12 bases between the two germline ends. Germline CDR1 is SGHDN and CDR2 is FVKESK. The CDR3 spans 13 residues. The DNA of the CDR3 is TGTGCCAGCAGACGACAGGCAAACTACGAGCAGTACTTC. Translated, it gives CASRRQANYEQYF.

The chain is built from TRBV7-9 and TRBJ2-1, with TRBD2 matching 7 bases. The J call is doubtful: the DNA matches TRBJ2-7 better. The CDR3 loop spans 14 amino acids. Germline V gene lookup returns CDR1 SEHNR and CDR2 FQNEAQ (reference sequence). CDR3 loop: CASRASGPYNEQYF. In DNA, the CDR3 is TGTGCCAGCAGGGCTAGCGGTCCCTACAATGAGCAGTACTTC.

On this clonotype: A much larger clonotype is one base distant, so this may be a read error. Likely a read error: the CDR3 ends without its conserved phenylalanine or tryptophan. The gene calls are TRBV14 and TRBJ2-1; D may match TRBD1 or TRBD2 (6 bases each). The CDR3 runs 16 residues. V was clipped by 1 base and J by 10 bases, with 20 bases between them. Germline V CDR1 and CDR2: SGHDN, FVKESK. The CDR3 nucleotides read TGTGCCAGCAGCCAAGCTAGTGCCTGGGGGGCCGTGGAGCAGTTCGTC. Translation gives CASSQASAWGAVEQFV.

The J gene is TRBJ2-3, the V gene TRBV4-3; TRBD2 matches 12 bases. J gave up 5 bases and V 1 base, and 7 bases lay outside the gene matches. Germline CDR1 is LGHNA and CDR2 is YSLEER. This CDR3 comprises 17 residues. The CDR3: CASSQGLAGGWEDTQYF. In DNA form, the CDR3 reads TGCGCCAGCAGCCAAGGCCTAGCGGGGGGGTGGGAAGATACGCAGTATTTT.

A note on this clonotype: A clone one base away is much larger, so this may be a read error. The chain links TRBV6-5 to TRBJ2-3, with a weak D call TRBD1 (5 bases). The CDR3 sequence is 15 residues long. Germline lookup yields CDR1 MNHEY and CDR2 SVGAGI. The CDR3 loop reads CASRPRRLSTGTQYF. As DNA, the CDR3 is TGTGCCAGCAGACCACGACGGCTAAGCACAGGTACGCAGTATTTT.

The V and J genes are TRBV3-1 and TRBJ2-2, with 9 nucleotides matching TRBD2. Germline V gives CDR1 LGHDT, CDR2 YNNKEL (reference sequence). The CDR3 has 15 residues. The ends lost 4 bases at V and 4 bases at J; junction bases unmatched: 4. CDR3 DNA sequence: TGTGCCAGCAGCCGGACTAGCGCCAGCACCGGGGAGCTGTTTTTT. The encoded protein is CASSRTSASTGELFF.

The chain links TRBV7-9 to TRBJ1-4; TRBD1 might be the D (5 bases). The CDR3 is made up of 15 amino acids. Germline V gene sequence: CDR1 SEHNR, CDR2 FQNEAQ (reference sequence). The germline V and J ends were trimmed by 3 bases and 4 bases, with 12 bases remaining between them. CDR3 residues: CASSLGRQHNEKLFF. The CDR3 DNA is TGTGCCAGCAGCTTGGGGCGGCAGCATAATGAAAAACTGTTTTTT.

In its sample, this clonotype was seen many times. The DNA for the CDR3 is TGCAGTGCTAGAGATCCCACTACCAATGAGCAGTTCTTC. Translating gives CSARDPTTNEQFF. The chain employs TRBV20-1 and TRBJ2-1; D gene ambiguous. V was cut by 0 bases and J by 6 bases, with 9 bases left in between. The CDR3 extends over 13 amino acids. Germline CDR1 and CDR2: DFQATT and SNEGSKA (reference sequence).

This clonotype occurred many times. The chain couples TRBV5-6 to TRBJ2-1; TRBD2 is a possible D gene (5 bases). The V end was cut by 4 bases, the J end by 2 bases, with 13 bases between. From germline, CDR1 is SGHDT and CDR2 YYEEEE. The CDR3 runs to 15 residues. CDR3 sequence (DNA): TGTGCCAGCAGCCCGAGACGGGGAACCTACAATGAGCAGTTCTTC. This codes for CASSPRRGTYNEQFF. Supplemented by reference TRBV5-6 and TRBJ2-1, the full variable domain reads DAGVTQSPTHLIKTRGQQVTLRCSPKSGHDTVSWYQQALGQGPQFIFQYYEEEERQRGNFPDRFSGHQFPNYSSELNVNALLLGDSALYLCASSPRRGTYNEQFFGPGTRLTVL.

The chain couples TRBV7-9 to TRBJ1-1, with 8 positions matching TRBD1. The junction had 15 bases not matched to a gene; V was cut back by 4 bases and J by 8 bases. This CDR3 spans 16 amino acids. In germline, CDR1 is SEHNR, CDR2 FQNEAQ (reference sequence). CDR3 nucleotide sequence: TGTGCCAGCAGCTCCCCAAACCTCAGGGGGCCCACAGAAGCTTTCTTT. Protein sequence: CASSSPNLRGPTEAFF.